The clone carrying this T cell receptor (beta chain) was observed at least ten times. Its antigen is undetermined. The use of a sample-barcoded 5' primer and a J-beta primer mix characterized a second PCR of 7 to 11 cycles. With 12 random nucleotides, a template-switch adaptor tagged each individual cDNA molecule. TCRdb reanalysed the 5' RACE reads using MiXCR and keeps one entry per CDR3 protein. The sample carries about 780,000 distinct CDR3 sequences, about 42% recorded once. The CDR3 contains 15 residues. The germline V gene encodes CDR1 SGHTA and CDR2 FQGNSA. Trimming pared 1 base from V and 1 base from J, leaving 11 bases between. The record originates from a study of blood T cells in healthy people across ages. On the study more broadly: About one barcoded beta molecule was captured per two T cells (by template switching).

Study-level findings and limits: Changes seen in expanded clonotypes were possibly confounded by donor CMV status left unknown. Long-lived donors had more naive CD4+ cells and higher diversity than aged donors.

The chain recombines TRBV7-2 with TRBJ2-7, with D unresolved. Sequencing was done on a sample of blood. This TCR was sampled from a man older than 75 in good health. In DNA, the CDR3 is TGTGCCAGCAGCTTAGGAGGCCTAGGATCCTACGAGCAGTACTTC. Its protein product is CASSLGGLGSYEQYF.